What follows are 31 T cell receptor beta chains derived from one specimen sequenced in a study of T cells in Graves' hyperthyroidism and ophthalmopathy. Regions amplified from RNA transcripts were the TCR beta CDR3 regions. The HTBI set primed first-round TCR CDR3 RT-PCR. Each CDR3 protein gets one entry after TCRdb re-called the multiplex PCR reads with MiXCR. Seen here are more than 350,000 distinct CDR3 sequences, about a sixth observed once, and the top ten hold approximately 35%. The sequenced sample consisted of blood. These TCRs come from a woman aged 30 to 39 with Graves' hyperthyroidism that later progressed to Graves' ophthalmopathy.

This chain links TRBV5-4 with TRBJ2-2; TRBD2 matches at 11 bases. Per germline, CDR1 SGHNT and CDR2 YYREEE (reference sequence). The length of the CDR3 is 15 residues. The J segment lost 3 bases and the V segment lost 4 bases, leaving 2 bases of the junction unmatched. CDR3 coding DNA: TGTGCCAGCAGCCCTAGCGGGAGGTACACCGGGGAGCTGTTTTTT. It specifies CASSPSGRYTGELFF.

This clonotype has ten or more counts. The chain combines TRBV4-1 with TRBJ1-2; 9 bases are a match to TRBD1. The junction had 5 bases not matched to a gene; V was cut back by 0 bases and J by 6 bases. CDR3 length equals 15 residues. Germline values: CDR1 MGHRA, CDR2 YSYEKL. The CDR3: CASSQERQGVNGYTF. CDR3 coding DNA: TGCGCCAGCAGCCAAGAGAGACAGGGGGTCAATGGCTACACCTTC.

This clonotype was found many times. The V call is TRBV28, the J call TRBJ2-5; no reliable D call. The CDR3 has 16 residues. CDR1 and CDR2 (germline): MDHEN, SYDVKM. V was cut by 1 base and J by 1 base, with 13 bases left in between. The DNA for the CDR3 is TGTGCCAGCAGTTTATCTCGGGCACTACTCCAAGAGACCCAGTACTTC. This codes for CASSLSRALLQETQYF.

This clonotype was counted at least ten times. The V and J genes are TRBV5-1 and TRBJ2-3, with TRBD1 as a possible D gene (6 bases). Trimming removed 5 bases at V and 2 bases at J, with 12 bases between. Germline CDR1 is SGHRS and CDR2 is YFSETQ. CDR3 length equals 14 residues. The CDR3 loop reads CASSTGPTTDTQYF. In DNA, the CDR3 is TGCGCCAGCAGTACAGGGCCTACCACAGATACGCAGTATTTT.

Notes on this clonotype: A much bigger clone sits one base away, suggesting this may be a read error. The gene calls are TRBV27 and TRBJ2-7, with 11 bases identical to TRBD2. Per the germline V gene, CDR1 is MNHEY and CDR2 is SMNVEV (reference sequence). V dropped 3 bases and J dropped 7; count of bases not matched to a gene: 8. This CDR3 is 15 amino acids long. CDR3 nucleotides: TGTGCCAGCAGTTTTGAAGGACTAGCGGGTGGTGAGCAGTACTTC. It translates to CASSFEGLAGGEQYF.

The J gene is TRBJ1-5, the V gene TRBV28; D unresolved. Trimming cost V 4 bases and J 3 bases, with 7 bases left between them. CDR3 length: 13 amino acids. Germline V gene data show CDR1 as MDHEN and CDR2 as SYDVKM. The CDR3 loop is CASSSANNQPQHF. The CDR3 DNA reads as TGTGCCAGCAGTTCAGCTAACAATCAGCCCCAGCATTTT. The variable domain in full, completed from reference TRBV28 and TRBJ1-5, reads DVKVTQSSRYLVKRTGEKVFLECVQDMDHENMFWYRQDPGLGLRLIYFSYDVKMKEKGDIPEGYSVSREKKERFSLILESASTNQTSMYLCASSSANNQPQHFGDGTRLSIL.

The chain carries TRBV4-1 and TRBJ1-1; 7 nucleotides agree with TRBD1. This CDR3 is 15 amino acids long. V trimming: 2 bases; J trimming: 0 bases; junction bases outside the gene matches: 3. The germline gives CDR1 MGHRA, CDR2 YSYEKL. Here the CDR3 DNA reads TGCGCCAGCAGCCAATCCGACAGGGTGAACACTGAAGCTTTCTTT. Protein sequence: CASSQSDRVNTEAFF.

V usage is TRBV15 and J usage is TRBJ2-1; D tentatively fits TRBD1 or TRBD2 (6 bases each). Germline values: CDR1 LNHNV, CDR2 YYDKDF (reference sequence). Between the trimmed V and J ends, which lost 5 bases and 5 bases, there was a span of 13 bases. The CDR3 is 14 residues long. The chain's CDR3 is CATSGIGGNNEQFF. The CDR3 coding sequence is TGTGCCACCAGCGGTATAGGGGGGAACAATGAGCAGTTCTTC.

There are a few counts of this clonotype. A read error may explain this, as a much larger clone is one base away. The V call is TRBV12-3 or TRBV12-4, the J call TRBJ2-2, with D perhaps TRBD2 (6 bases). The V and J ends lost 5 bases and 4 bases respectively, with 17 bases between them. The CDR3 contains 16 residues. The CDR3 DNA reads as TGTGCCAGCAGTAACAGTGCGGGGATTCCCACCGGGGAGCTGTTTTTT. Amino acids: CASSNSAGIPTGELFF.

The V call is TRBV11-3, the J call TRBJ1-5, with 8 positions matching TRBD1. V dropped 5 bases and J dropped 3; count of bases not matched to a gene: 9. The CDR3 is made up of 16 amino acids. Per germline, CDR1 SGHNT and CDR2 YENEEA. The CDR3 loop is CASSPRTGSINQPQHF. CDR3 nucleotides: TGTGCCAGCAGCCCGCGGACAGGGTCCATCAATCAGCCCCAGCATTTT.

There are many counts of this clonotype. The chain uses TRBV3-1 and TRBJ2-3; 7 bases agree with TRBD2. Trimming removed 0 bases from V and 3 bases from J; junction bases left unmatched: 12. The CDR3 is made up of 18 amino acids. The V gene's germline CDR1 is LGHDT and CDR2 YNNKEL (reference sequence). CDR3 sequence reads: CASSQDPGGSSATDTQYF. The CDR3 nucleotides read TGTGCCAGCAGCCAAGATCCTGGCGGGAGTAGTGCGACAGATACGCAGTATTTT.

This clonotype was seen a handful of times. The chain links TRBV5-1 to TRBJ2-1; D perhaps matches TRBD2 (5 bases). Germline CDR1 and CDR2: SGHRS and YFSETQ. V was pared by 5 bases and J by 12 bases, with 15 bases between. There are 12 residues in the CDR3. The CDR3 region has the DNA TGCGCCAGCAGGGACGGCGGTCGGGGGCAGTTCTTC. It is translated as CASRDGGRGQFF.

V and J are TRBV30 and TRBJ1-1, with 7 bases aligning to TRBD1. The junction had 12 bases not matched to a gene; V was cut back by 5 bases and J by 3 bases. The CDR3 has 15 residues. Germline V lookup: CDR1 GTSNPN, CDR2 SVGIG (reference sequence). The chain's CDR3 is CAWERPGGIYTEAFF. CDR3 sequence (DNA): TGTGCCTGGGAGCGGCCAGGGGGAATATACACTGAAGCTTTCTTT. The variable domain in full, completed from reference TRBV30 and TRBJ1-1, reads SQTIHQWPATLVQPVGSPLSLECTVEGTSNPNLYWYRQAAGRGLQLLFYSVGIGQISSEVPQNLSASRPQDRQFILSSKKLLLSDSGFYLCAWERPGGIYTEAFFGQGTRLTVV.

The chain couples TRBV6-1 to TRBJ1-2, with D possibly TRBD1 on 6 matching bases. This CDR3 has 14 amino acids. Germline CDR1 MNHNS, CDR2 SASEGT. V was shortened by 2 bases and J by 4 bases, with 11 bases between the two germline ends. The DNA for the CDR3 is TGTGCCAGCAGTGAAAGGGGGTTGAGCTATGGCTACACCTTC. As protein: CASSERGLSYGYTF.

This chain links TRBV3-1 with TRBJ1-1; D remains ambiguous. In germline, CDR1 is LGHDT, CDR2 YNNKEL (reference sequence). CDR3 size: 13 residues. The V end lost 5 bases, the J end lost 5 bases, and 12 bases lay between the germline ends. The DNA for the CDR3 is TGTGCCAGCAGCGAAAGGATGAGGACTGAAGCTTTCTTT. Translating gives CASSERMRTEAFF.

V and J are TRBV30 and TRBJ1-2; 9 bases fit TRBD1. V dropped 7 bases and J dropped 2; count of bases not matched to a gene: 8. This CDR3 has 14 residues. Germline loops: CDR1 GTSNPN, CDR2 SVGIG (reference sequence). The CDR3 region has the DNA TGTGCCTTCGAAGGGACAGGGAGGAACTATGGCTACACCTTC. It encodes CAFEGTGRNYGYTF.

This clonotype was counted at least ten times. The gene calls are TRBV11-2 and TRBJ1-6, with 9 bases matching TRBD1. The length of the CDR3 is 16 residues. Germline V gene sequence: CDR1 SGHAT, CDR2 FQNNGV. Germline trimming cut 1 base from V and 9 bases from J; bases unmatched to any gene: 7. The CDR3 region is CASSLGRGQGSSPLHF. The CDR3 DNA follows: TGTGCCAGCAGCTTAGGGCGGGGACAGGGAAGTTCACCCCTCCACTTT.

This sequence joins TRBV12-3 or TRBV12-4 and TRBJ1-1; maybe TRBD1 (6 bases). The CDR3 extends over 14 amino acids. V gave up 6 bases and J gave up 4 bases, with 15 bases separating them. CDR3 protein: CASRQGPVGTEAFF. For the CDR3, the DNA is TGTGCCAGCAGACAGGGCCCGGTTGGCACTGAAGCTTTCTTT.

This sequence joins TRBV6-1 and TRBJ2-1; TRBD2 matches 10 bases. Trimming at V came to 3 bases and at J to 1 base, leaving 9 bases not matched to a gene. From germline, CDR1 is MNHNS and CDR2 SASEGT. This CDR3 is 18 amino acids long. The CDR3 sequence is CASSDATYSGGSYNEQFF. The DNA of the CDR3 is TGTGCCAGCAGTGACGCGACCTATAGCGGGGGGTCCTACAATGAGCAGTTCTTC.

This clonotype was counted ten times or more. V and J are TRBV12-3 or TRBV12-4 and TRBJ1-6; weak D call: TRBD1 (5 bases). The V and J ends lost 3 bases and 13 bases respectively, with 10 bases between them. This CDR3 region has 12 residues. The CDR3 DNA is TGTGCCAGCAGTTTCGGGGCAGAGCCCCTCCACTTT. It codes for CASSFGAEPLHF.

Many counts were recorded for this clonotype. The chain has TRBV2 and TRBJ2-2, with D perhaps matching TRBD1 (6 bases). CDR1 and CDR2 from the germline V gene are SNHLY and FYNNEI. Between the trimmed V and J ends, which lost 7 bases and 1 base, there was a span of 10 bases. CDR3 length: 14 amino acids. The CDR3 sequence: CASIGQKNTGELFF. CDR3 nucleotides: TGTGCCAGCATTGGACAGAAGAACACCGGGGAGCTGTTTTTT.

This clonotype was picked up many times. CDR3 residues: CASSINGGGVMADTQYF. The CDR3, as DNA: TGTGCCAGCAGTATCAATGGGGGAGGTGTTATGGCAGATACGCAGTATTTT. The chain combines TRBV28 with TRBJ2-3; a possible D gene is TRBD2 (6 bases). V was cut by 5 bases and J by 4 bases, with 22 bases left in between. Germline V CDR1 and CDR2: MDHEN, SYDVKM. This CDR3 is built from 17 residues.

V usage is TRBV11-2 and J usage is TRBJ2-7; TRBD2 matches at 8 bases. The CDR3 spans 15 residues. Germline assignment: CDR1 SGHAT and CDR2 FQNNGV. Losses at the gene ends were 5 bases for V and 2 bases for J; bases not matched to a gene: 8. CDR3 bases: TGTGCCAGCAGCGCGTTAAGGCGGGAGGCCTACGAGCAGTACTTC. Residues: CASSALRREAYEQYF.

This clonotype was detected ten times or more. This chain connects TRBV5-1 to TRBJ2-2, with D possibly being TRBD1 (6 bases). Germline V gives CDR1 SGHRS, CDR2 YFSETQ. V lost 0 bases and J 0 bases, leaving 15 bases between the germline ends. The CDR3 runs 18 residues. CDR3: CASSLEGRGPANTGELFF. The CDR3 bases are TGCGCCAGCAGCTTGGAGGGCAGGGGACCCGCGAACACCGGGGAGCTGTTTTTT. Drawing the rest from reference TRBV5-1 and TRBJ2-2, the complete variable domain is KAGVTQTPRYLIKTRGQQVTLSCSPISGHRSVSWYQQTPGQGLQFLFEYFSETQRNKGNFPGRFSGRQFSNSRSEMNVSTLELGDSALYLCASSLEGRGPANTGELFFGEGSRLTVL.

The chain employs TRBV11-3 and TRBJ2-7; D may be TRBD1 (6 bases). V lost 3 bases to trimming and J lost 1 base, with 13 bases between them. Germline CDR1 SGHNT, CDR2 YENEEA. The CDR3 length is 15 residues. CDR3 in DNA: TGTGCCAGCAGCTTTAGACAGGAGTTTTCCTACGAGCAGTACTTC. Its translation: CASSFRQEFSYEQYF.

The rearrangement links TRBV4-1 to TRBJ2-7, with D unclear. V lost 4 bases and J 5 bases, leaving 12 bases between the germline ends. This CDR3 region has 13 residues. CDR1 is MGHRA and CDR2 is YSYEKL in the germline V gene. This CDR3 reads CASSRVLGNEQYF. DNA of the CDR3: TGCGCCAGCAGCCGCGTCCTGGGGAACGAGCAGTACTTC.

This clonotype has at least ten counts. The chain uses TRBV3-1 and TRBJ1-1; D possibly corresponds to TRBD1 (5 bases). Between the trimmed V and J ends, which lost 0 bases and 8 bases, there was a span of 13 bases. This CDR3 has 14 residues. The germline gives CDR1 LGHDT, CDR2 YNNKEL (reference sequence). The CDR3 DNA reads as TGTGCCAGCAGCCAAGACCACGGGGCTCCAGAAGCTTTCTTT. Its protein product is CASSQDHGAPEAFF.

This chain uses TRBV12-3 or TRBV12-4 with TRBJ1-2, with D hard to call. The V end was cut by 7 bases, the J end by 5 bases, with 23 bases between. The CDR3 consists of 16 residues. Written as DNA, the CDR3 is TGTGCCAGCACCTTTCGGTCGCAAACAAAGTCTTATGGCTACACCTTC. As protein: CASTFRSQTKSYGYTF.

Remarks on this clonotype: A much more abundant neighbour one base away suggests this may be a read error. The missing conserved phenylalanine or tryptophan at the end of this CDR3 makes a read error likely. The chain has TRBV6-1 and TRBJ2-7; 7 bases line up with TRBD1. The CDR3 has 15 amino acids. The germline V gene has CDR1 MNHNS and CDR2 SASEGT. Losses at the gene ends were 4 bases for V and 2 bases for J; bases not matched to a gene: 8. As DNA, the CDR3 is TGTGCCAGCAGTGGAGTAGCGACAGGGACCTACGAGCAGTACTCC. It encodes CASSGVATGTYEQYS.

The chain couples TRBV28 to TRBJ2-7; the match to TRBD1 covers 12 bases. The CDR3 spans 17 residues. CDR1 is MDHEN and CDR2 is SYDVKM in the germline V gene. After removal of 7 bases from V and 4 bases from J, the junction contained 14 bases not matched to a gene. The CDR3 spells CASTIGTGGASGYEQYF. The CDR3 coding sequence is TGTGCCAGCACTATCGGGACAGGGGGCGCCTCAGGATACGAGCAGTACTTC.

In its sample, this clonotype was seen once. One junction end disagrees with the germline gene, perhaps due to a read error. This rearrangement joins TRBV4-1 to TRBJ2-2, with D perhaps given as TRBD1 or TRBD2 (5 bases each). The CDR3 sequence is 17 residues long. Germline CDR1 reads MGHRA; CDR2 reads YSYEKL. CDR3 sequence reads: CASSRGAARLNTGELFF. The CDR3 nucleotides read TGTGCCAGCAGCCGAGGGGCCGCGCGGCTGAACACCGGGGAGCTGTTTTTT.